What follows are 7 T cell receptor beta chains derived from one specimen sequenced in a study of T cells in Graves' hyperthyroidism and ophthalmopathy. TCR beta CDR3 regions were amplified from RNA. First-round RT-PCR of the TCR CDR3 relied on the HTBI primer set. TCRdb recomputed calls from the multiplex PCR reads with MiXCR, one row per CDR3 protein. The repertoire holds around 420,000 distinct CDR3 sequences, with more than 15% as singletons. Sequenced: blood. These receptors were collected from a woman between 18 and 29 years old with Graves' hyperthyroidism.

This clonotype was observed a few times. This sequence joins TRBV19 and TRBJ2-3; D is possibly TRBD1 (6 bases). CDR1 and CDR2 from the germline V gene are LNHDA and SQIVND (reference sequence). V lost 5 bases and J 5 bases, leaving 14 bases between the germline ends. This CDR3 spans 14 amino acids. In nucleotides, the CDR3 is TGTGCCAGTAGTCCGCGTGCACAGGGAGATACGCAGTATTTT. As protein: CASSPRAQGDTQYF. The full variable domain, its missing parts supplied by reference TRBV19 and TRBJ2-3, is DGGITQSPKYLFRKEGQNVTLSCEQNLNHDAMYWYRQDPGQGLRLIYYSQIVNDFQKGDIAEGYSVSREKKESFPLTVTSAQKNPTAFYLCASSPRAQGDTQYFGPGTRLTVL.

This clonotype was counted between two and nine times. The chain is built from TRBV7-9 and TRBJ1-1; no firm D call. Trimming took off 6 bases at V and 0 bases at J, with 8 bases between the two ends. Germline loops: CDR1 SEHNR, CDR2 FQNEAQ (reference sequence). The CDR3 length is 13 residues. The CDR3 reads CASSGYLNTEAFF. The CDR3 region has the DNA TGTGCCAGCAGTGGGTATTTGAACACTGAAGCTTTCTTT.

The gene calls are TRBV13 and TRBJ2-3; TRBD2 agrees at 9 bases. The V segment lost 1 base and the J segment 1 base; nucleotides outside the gene matches: 15. CDR1 and CDR2 from the germline V gene are PRHDT and FYEKMQ (reference sequence). The CDR3 spans 20 residues. The CDR3 spells CASSLVNWAGGPDGTDTQYF. The CDR3 DNA reads as TGTGCCAGCAGCTTAGTCAATTGGGCGGGGGGGCCTGACGGCACAGATACGCAGTATTTT.

This clonotype turned up a few times. The chain is built from TRBV25-1 and TRBJ2-1; the D gene is possibly TRBD1 (5 bases). Deletions cut 4 bases from V and 2 bases from J, with 9 bases between. Germline V gene sequence: CDR1 MGHDK, CDR2 SYGVNS. This CDR3 has 14 amino acids. CDR3 region: CASSAGHPYNEQFF. CDR3 bases: TGTGCCAGCAGTGCCGGACACCCCTACAATGAGCAGTTCTTC.

This clonotype has at least ten counts. V is TRBV11-2 and J is TRBJ2-6, with 9 bases identical to TRBD1. The CDR3 is made up of 18 amino acids. Per the germline V gene, CDR1 is SGHAT and CDR2 is FQNNGV. V lost 3 bases to trimming and J lost 4 bases; unmatched junction nucleotides: 10. CDR3 nucleotide sequence: TGTGCCAGCAGCTTTCGGAAACAGGGGGCATCCGGGGCCAACGTCCTGACTTTC. Translation: CASSFRKQGASGANVLTF.

This clonotype has ten or more counts. The rearrangement joins TRBV7-8 to TRBJ1-3, with TRBD1 as a possible D gene (5 bases). V lost 2 bases to trimming and J lost 0 bases, with 11 bases between them. Germline V lookup: CDR1 SGHVS, CDR2 FQNEAQ. This CDR3 has 16 residues. CDR3 sequence: CASSLRGRDSGNTIYF. The CDR3 nucleotides are TGTGCCAGCAGCTTACGAGGCAGGGACTCTGGAAACACCATATATTTT.

With regard to this clonotype: Mismatch with germline at one junction end may stem from a read error. The chain couples TRBV12-3 or TRBV12-4 to TRBJ2-1; D is undetermined. CDR3 length: 12 amino acids. The CDR3 loop reads CASSFPYNEQLF. CDR3 in DNA: TGTGCCAGCAGTTTCCCGTACAATGAGCAGCTCTTC.